The T cell receptor (beta chain) under discussion was sequenced for a study of breast tumors, draining lymph nodes, adjacent tissues. TCRdb reprocessed the multiplex PCR reads via MiXCR and lists one record per CDR3 protein. Of under 80,000 distinct CDR3 sequences in the sample, 40% to 55% were seen once. The CDR3 has 15 amino acids. Germline CDR1 reads SGHVS; CDR2 reads FNYEAQ. A remark on this clonotype: An end of the junction does not agree with germline; a read error may underlie this.

Sequencing was carried out using breast tumor tissue. The sequence came from a female donor with breast cancer. Some clones in this sample may be carry-over from other donors' samples. The chain has TRBV7-6 and TRBJ2-5; D is possibly TRBD2 (7 bases). Here the CDR3 reads CASSPGRGGGKTQYF. The CDR3 DNA reads TGTGCTAGCAGCCCTGGGAGGGGGGGCGGAAAGACCCAGTACTTC.